These T cell receptor beta chains were read from a single sample in a study of cytomegalovirus exposure and HLA in healthy donors. Sequenced by immunoSEQ multiplex PCR; TCRdb stores in-frame clones only, minus some. The sample contains fewer than 85,000 clones, around 80% of which appear only once. The sequenced material came from PBMCs. The receptors derive from a male donor in good health and CMV-seropositive. CDR3s include the opening cysteine and the closing phenylalanine or tryptophan. Fields, in order: D gene, clone size, J gene, V gene, CDR3 DNA, CDR3 protein. The D gene is left open where the match is weak. A row's size may be missing; if present it is once, few, many or a size class.

D: TRBD1
size: NA
J: TRBJ2-1
V: TRBV12-5
DNA: TGTGCTAGTGGTCTAGGGACAGGGAGGAGGGATGAGCAGTTCTTC
CDR3: CASGLGTGRRDEQFF

D: NA
size: NA
J: TRBJ1-2
V: TRBV2
DNA: TGTGCCAGCAGTGCCTTAAAGGGGCAGCTATATGGCTACACCTTC
CDR3: CASSALKGQLYGYTF

D: TRBD1
size: NA
J: TRBJ1-2
V: TRBV7-2
DNA: TGTGCCAGCAGCTCCTCCGGGACAGGGCAACCTAGTCGCTATGGCTACACCTTC
CDR3: CASSSSGTGQPSRYGYTF

D: TRBD2
size: NA
J: TRBJ2-3
V: TRBV5-1
DNA: TGCGCCAGCAGCCCGGTATTAGCGGGAGCCACAGATACGCAGTATTTT
CDR3: CASSPVLAGATDTQYF

D: TRBD1
size: NA
J: TRBJ2-3
V: TRBV5-1
DNA: TGCGCCAGCAGCTCCGGTATATTCAGGGGGTCTAGCACAGATACGCAGTATTTT
CDR3: CASSSGIFRGSSTDTQYF

D: NA
size: NA
J: TRBJ2-7
V: TRBV27
DNA: TGTGCCAGCAGTTTGCTATCTAGCTCCTACGAGCAGTACTTC
CDR3: CASSLLSSSYEQYF

D: NA
size: NA
J: TRBJ2-3
V: TRBV27
DNA: TGTGCCAGCAGTTTATCAGAAGGGTGGAGGGCAGATACGCAGTATTTT
CDR3: CASSLSEGWRADTQYF

D: NA
size: once
J: TRBJ1-2
V: TRBV30
DNA: TGTGCCTGGAGTGTGGGCAGCTACTATGGCTACACCTTC
CDR3: CAWSVGSYYGYTF

D: TRBD1
size: NA
J: TRBJ1-3
V: TRBV7-2
DNA: TGTGCCAGCTCAGGGGGGCGGACCTCTGGAAACACCATATATTTT
CDR3: CASSGGRTSGNTIYF

D: NA
size: NA
J: TRBJ2-1
V: TRBV6-5
DNA: TGTGCCAGCAGCCGGAGAAGCTCCTACAATGAGCAGTTCTTC
CDR3: CASSRRSSYNEQFF

D: TRBD1
size: NA
J: TRBJ2-7
V: TRBV5-1
DNA: TGCGCCAGCAGCGGGACAGGGCTAAGCTACGAGCAGTACTTC
CDR3: CASSGTGLSYEQYF

D: NA
size: NA
J: TRBJ1-5
V: TRBV27
DNA: TGTGCCAGCAGTTTATCAGGAGGAGGCAATCAGCCCCAGCATTTT
CDR3: CASSLSGGGNQPQHF

D: NA
size: NA
J: TRBJ1-2
V: TRBV14
DNA: TGTGCCAGCAGCATGAGCGCTGCTGGCTACACCTTC
CDR3: CASSMSAAGYTF

D: NA
size: NA
J: TRBJ2-7
V: TRBV19
DNA: TGTGCCAGTAGTCTCCTACGGGAGCCAACCTACGAGCAGTACTTC
CDR3: CASSLLREPTYEQYF

D: NA
size: NA
J: TRBJ2-3
V: TRBV6-1
DNA: TGTGCCAGCAGACTTTACGGGACAAGCACAGATACGCAGTATTTT
CDR3: CASRLYGTSTDTQYF